There are many counts of the clone carrying this T cell receptor (beta chain). The target antigen is unknown. The authors ran a second PCR of roughly 6 to 12 cycles using a sample-barcoded 5' primer and a J-beta primer mix. The study obtained at least 2.5 million CDR3-containing paired-end reads from every sample. TCRdb recomputed calls from the 5' RACE reads with MiXCR, one row per CDR3 protein. The table includes 550,000 to 750,000 distinct CDR3 sequences, 20% to 25% detected once. Trimming cost V 2 bases and J 2 bases; bases outside gene matches: 5. CDR1 LGHDT and CDR2 YNNKEL come from the germline V gene (reference sequence). The CDR3 has 15 residues. There were healthy Caucasian individuals from Russia, aged 6 to 90, serving as donors. At least 6 million PBMCs were isolated per sample. The data are from a study of blood T cells in healthy people across ages. Overall study findings and caveats: Diversity estimated from one million T cells was considered an underestimate.

The source is a man aged 70-80 years in good health. The chain employs TRBV3-1 and TRBJ2-5; 7 bases are shared with TRBD2. The sequencing sample was made of blood. CDR3 amino acids: CASSQNPAGQETQYF. CDR3 nucleotides: TGTGCCAGCAGCCAAAACCCAGCGGGACAAGAGACCCAGTACTTC.